The 28 T cell receptor beta chains below all came from one sample that was sequenced in a study of blood T cell repertoires in COVID-19. Clones were read by immunoSEQ multiplex PCR, and TCRdb kept only the in-frame ones, dropping some. The data contain 250,000 or so clones, 90% of them singletons. The sample taken for sequencing was peripheral blood. These TCRs come from a woman aged 55-69 years with COVID-19, enrolled during active disease.

CDR3 protein: CASSSRREGGYTF. CDR3 coding DNA: TGTGCCAGCAGCTCCAGGAGGGAAGGGGGCTACACCTTC. The chain joins TRBV11-2 to TRBJ1-2; D gene ambiguous. The CDR3 runs 13 residues. V gave up 4 bases and J gave up 8 bases, with 14 bases separating them. Germline assignment: CDR1 SGHAT and CDR2 FQNNGV.

The rearrangement uses TRBV5-1 and TRBJ2-2, with 8 bases lining up with TRBD2. This CDR3 region has 17 residues. Germline trimming cut 4 bases from V and 6 bases from J; bases unmatched to any gene: 14. Germline-derived CDR1 and CDR2 are SGHRS and YFSETQ. CDR3 DNA sequence: TGCGCCAGCAGCCCGCCCGGGACTAGTCAAACCCCCGGGGAGCTGTTTTTT. This translates into CASSPPGTSQTPGELFF. The full variable domain, rest sourced from reference TRBV5-1 and TRBJ2-2, is KAGVTQTPRYLIKTRGQQVTLSCSPISGHRSVSWYQQTPGQGLQFLFEYFSETQRNKGNFPGRFSGRQFSNSRSEMNVSTLELGDSALYLCASSPPGTSQTPGELFFGEGSRLTVL.

The rearrangement joins TRBV5-1 to TRBJ2-5; D may be TRBD1 (6 bases). The germline gives CDR1 SGHRS, CDR2 YFSETQ. With 5 bases removed from V and 0 bases from J, the gap between germline ends came to 20 bases. The length of the CDR3 is 17 residues. The DNA of the CDR3 is TGCGCCAGCAGACAGGGTCGGGATACGACTAACCAAGAGACCCAGTACTTC. Protein product: CASRQGRDTTNQETQYF.

The CDR3 nucleotides read TGTGCCAGCAGCTTAGATTCAGGGCCCCAGCATTTT. Its translation: CASSLDSGPQHF. The gene calls are TRBV7-9 and TRBJ1-5; D is unresolved. This CDR3 spans 12 amino acids. V was trimmed by 1 base and J by 9 bases, leaving 7 bases between them. The V gene's germline CDR1 is SEHNR and CDR2 FQNEAQ (reference sequence).

This clone appeared a single time. The V call is TRBV7-2, the J call TRBJ2-1; TRBD1 might be the D (6 bases). Germline loops: CDR1 SGHTA, CDR2 FQGNSA. V was clipped by 5 bases and J by 2 bases, with 16 bases between them. The CDR3 totals 16 residues. In DNA, the CDR3 is TGTGCCAGCAGCCACCGGACAGTAAGACCCTACAATGAGCAGTTCTTC. Translated: CASSHRTVRPYNEQFF.

The J gene is TRBJ2-7, the V gene TRBV19; tentatively, D is TRBD1 (5 bases). The CDR3 has 15 residues. The ends were cut back, 7 bases at V and 2 bases at J, with 18 bases in the middle. CDR1 and CDR2 from the germline V gene are LNHDA and SQIVND (reference sequence). CDR3 in amino acids: CASTRSGARPYEQYF. CDR3 in DNA: TGTGCCAGTACTAGATCTGGGGCGAGGCCCTACGAGCAGTACTTC.

This chain uses TRBV5-6 with TRBJ1-1; D may be TRBD1 (6 bases). CDR1 and CDR2 (germline): SGHDT, YYEEEE. Trimming pared 3 bases from V and 3 bases from J, leaving 18 bases between. The CDR3 loop spans 16 amino acids. The CDR3: CASSYGQSRAYTEAFF. CDR3 coding DNA: TGTGCCAGCAGCTACGGACAGTCCCGCGCCTACACTGAAGCTTTCTTT.

The rearrangement links TRBV25-1 to TRBJ1-6; possibly TRBD1 for D (5 bases). Germline CDR1 MGHDK, CDR2 SYGVNS. Deletions cut 5 bases from V and 8 bases from J, with 13 bases between. This CDR3 region has 14 residues. The CDR3 loop reads CASSQVGGDSPLHF. CDR3 DNA: TGTGCCAGCAGTCAAGTGGGGGGGGATTCACCCCTCCACTTT. The full variable domain, in which reference TRBV25-1 and TRBJ1-6 provide the parts outside the CDR3, is EADIYQTPRYLVIGTGKKITLECSQTMGHDKMYWYQQDPGMELHLIHYSYGVNSTEKGDLSSESTVSRIRTEHFPLTLESARPSHTSQYLCASSQVGGDSPLHFGNGTRLTVT.

The chain joins TRBV7-6 to TRBJ2-5, with D possibly being TRBD2 (7 bases). Germline V gene data show CDR1 as SGHVS and CDR2 as FNYEAQ. Between the trimmed V and J ends, which lost 4 bases and 2 bases, there was a span of 14 bases. The CDR3 sequence is 15 residues long. The CDR3: CASSSGGGAQETQYF. CDR3 nucleotides: TGTGCCAGCAGCTCGGGTGGGGGGGCACAAGAGACCCAGTACTTC.

Turning to this clone: Other DNA sequences in this specimen translate into the identical CDR3. V is TRBV18 and J is TRBJ1-1, with 8 nucleotides matching TRBD1. In germline, CDR1 is KGHSH, CDR2 LQKENI. V shed 4 bases, J shed 2 bases, and the junction held 3 bases outside the gene matches. The CDR3 runs to 14 residues. The CDR3, as DNA: TGTGCCAGCTCACTCCAGGGGGCCAACACTGAAGCTTTCTTT. Protein sequence: CASSLQGANTEAFF.

V is TRBV19 and J is TRBJ1-6, with D maybe TRBD1 (5 bases). Germline CDR1 is LNHDA and CDR2 is SQIVND (reference sequence). V was pared by 10 bases and J by 7 bases, with 20 bases between. The CDR3 contains 15 residues. DNA of the CDR3: TGTGCCACCCAGACGGGGGGGAGGATGAATTCACCCCTCCACTTT. As protein: CATQTGGRMNSPLHF.

V usage is TRBV11-2 and J usage is TRBJ1-1, with no clear D. Trimming took 1 base from V and 0 from J, leaving 3 bases between them. Germline values: CDR1 SGHAT, CDR2 FQNNGV. CDR3 length equals 13 residues. The CDR3 DNA reads as TGTGCCAGCAGCTTAGGAGTGAACACTGAAGCTTTCTTT. Its translation: CASSLGVNTEAFF.

This chain connects TRBV7-2 to TRBJ1-3; D is unresolved. The CDR3 consists of 12 residues. The germline gives CDR1 SGHTA, CDR2 FQGNSA. V lost 3 bases and J lost 5, with 5 bases in between. CDR3 amino acids: CASSFSRNTIYF. The CDR3 DNA sequence: TGTGCCAGCAGCTTTTCCAGAAACACCATATATTTT.

The J gene is TRBJ1-1, the V gene TRBV19; 10 bases agree with TRBD1. The CDR3 totals 15 residues. Per germline, CDR1 LNHDA and CDR2 SQIVND (reference sequence). V gave up 11 bases and J gave up 1 base; unmatched junction bases: 10. CDR3 residues: CASRGDRGQNTEAFF. The DNA for the CDR3 is TGTGCCTCTAGGGGCGACAGGGGGCAGAACACTGAAGCTTTCTTT.

The gene calls are TRBV3-1 (or the pseudogene TRBV3-2) and TRBJ2-1, with D unresolved. The ends were cut back, 1 base at V and 12 bases at J, with 16 bases in the middle. The CDR3 length is 14 residues. The germline V gene encodes CDR1 LGHDT and CDR2 YNNKEL (reference sequence). This CDR3 reads CASSQALSPMRQFF. In DNA form, the CDR3 reads TGTGCCAGCAGCCAAGCTCTATCGCCCATGCGGCAGTTCTTC.

The chain links TRBV6-5 to TRBJ1-3; TRBD1 aligns across 10 bases. V lost 8 bases, J lost 7 bases, and 8 bases stayed unmatched. The CDR3 is 14 residues long. Germline V gives CDR1 MNHEY, CDR2 SVGAGI. Here the CDR3 DNA reads TGTGCCAGCCGCGATGGACAGGGGGTCAACACCATATATTTT. Protein: CASRDGQGVNTIYF.

This chain joins TRBV5-5 and TRBJ1-4; D ambiguous. V dropped 0 bases and J dropped 5 bases, with 14 bases sitting between them. The germline V gene has CDR1 SGHKS and CDR2 YYEKEE (reference sequence). CDR3 size: 16 residues. CDR3 nucleotide sequence: TGTGCCAGCAGCTTGGTTTTCGCAACCGGGAATGAAAAACTGTTTTTT. Translation gives CASSLVFATGNEKLFF.

This chain joins TRBV2 and TRBJ2-3; D remains ambiguous. This CDR3 has 15 residues. Germline V gene lookup returns CDR1 SNHLY and CDR2 FYNNEI. Trimming took off 2 bases at V and 4 bases at J, with 13 bases between the two ends. The DNA of the CDR3 is TGTGCCAGCAGTGAACGAGTGAGTGGTGCAGATACGCAGTATTTT. It codes for CASSERVSGADTQYF.

This clone was recorded only once. The chain carries TRBV7-6 and TRBJ2-1, with a weak D call TRBD1 (5 bases). Germline V gene lookup returns CDR1 SGHVS and CDR2 FNYEAQ. The CDR3 totals 15 residues. V was shortened by 5 bases and J by 2 bases, with 13 bases between the two germline ends. The CDR3 DNA follows: TGTGCCAGCAGCCAGAGTCAGGGCGCCTACAATGAGCAGTTCTTC. Translated, it gives CASSQSQGAYNEQFF.

This chain links TRBV7-3 with TRBJ2-5, with TRBD2 matching 7 bases. Looked up from germline, CDR1 is SGHTA and CDR2 is FQGTGA. V lost 5 bases and J lost 5; bases outside the gene matches: 8. CDR3 length: 14 amino acids. CDR3 nucleotides: TGTGCCAGCAGCCCCGCGGGGGAAGACGAGACCCAGTACTTC. This codes for CASSPAGEDETQYF.

The V call is TRBV6-2 or TRBV6-3, the J call TRBJ2-3; D is possibly TRBD1 (5 bases). CDR1 is MNHEY, CDR2 SVGEGT, per germline. Between the trimmed V and J ends, which lost 5 bases and 7 bases, there was a span of 10 bases. The CDR3 runs to 12 residues. CDR3 coding DNA: TGTGCCAGCAGTCAGACAGTCAATACGCAGTATTTT. It encodes CASSQTVNTQYF.

This clone was seen just once. The J gene is TRBJ1-3, the V gene TRBV30, with D unclear. Germline V gives CDR1 GTSNPN, CDR2 SVGIG (reference sequence). Trimming took off 3 bases at V and 2 bases at J, with 11 bases between the two ends. The CDR3 has 14 amino acids. CDR3 sequence reads: CAWRRITAGNTIYF. The CDR3 DNA reads TGTGCCTGGAGACGCATTACAGCTGGAAACACCATATATTTT. The full variable domain, with the rest looked up from reference TRBV30 and TRBJ1-3, is SQTIHQWPATLVQPVGSPLSLECTVEGTSNPNLYWYRQAAGRGLQLLFYSVGIGQISSEVPQNLSASRPQDRQFILSSKKLLLSDSGFYLCAWRRITAGNTIYFGEGSWLTVV.

The chain uses TRBV6-6 and TRBJ1-1; 7 positions match TRBD1. CDR3 size: 15 residues. The V segment lost 3 bases and the J segment 0 bases; nucleotides outside the gene matches: 4. Germline V lookup: CDR1 MNHNY, CDR2 SVGAGI (reference sequence). In DNA, the CDR3 is TGTGCCAGCAGTTATCGGACAGGCCTGAACACTGAAGCTTTCTTT. Its protein product is CASSYRTGLNTEAFF.

This clone was counted a few times. This chain connects TRBV2 to TRBJ1-2, with D unclear. The CDR3 consists of 11 residues. With 6 bases removed from V and 3 bases from J, the gap between germline ends came to 5 bases. The germline CDR1 and CDR2 sequences are SNHLY and FYNNEI. CDR3 in amino acids: CASRADYGYTF. In nucleotides, the CDR3 is TGTGCCAGCAGGGCAGACTATGGCTACACCTTC.

The chain is built from TRBV6-6 and TRBJ1-4, with a weak D call TRBD1 (6 bases). This CDR3 region has 15 residues. The germline V and J ends were trimmed by 4 bases and 5 bases, with 14 bases remaining between them. The germline V gene encodes CDR1 MNHNY and CDR2 SVGAGI (reference sequence). The CDR3 sequence: CASSFPQGQNEKLFF. CDR3 bases: TGTGCCAGCAGTTTCCCACAGGGCCAAAATGAAAAACTGTTTTTT.

The chain couples TRBV5-4 to TRBJ1-2, with D possibly being TRBD1 (5 bases). V gave up 0 bases and J gave up 4 bases, with 10 bases separating them. Germline loops: CDR1 SGHNT, CDR2 YYREEE (reference sequence). The CDR3 loop spans 14 amino acids. CDR3 in DNA: TGTGCCAGCAGCTTGGACAGGAACTCCTATGGCTACACCTTC. Its protein product is CASSLDRNSYGYTF.

As concerns this clone: In the same sample, other DNA sequences code for this CDR3. This rearrangement joins TRBV9 to TRBJ1-2; D is possibly TRBD1 (5 bases). Per the germline V gene, CDR1 is SGDLS and CDR2 is YYNGEE. V lost 0 bases, J lost 2 bases, and 8 bases lay in between. The CDR3 is 14 residues long. The CDR3 sequence: CASSVDRGNYGYTF. CDR3 nucleotides: TGTGCCAGCAGCGTAGATCGGGGGAACTATGGCTACACCTTC.

The chain recombines TRBV6-5 with TRBJ1-2; 7 bases match TRBD1. Germline V gives CDR1 MNHEY, CDR2 SVGAGI. V was clipped by 7 bases and J by 14 bases; unmatched bases: 16. The CDR3 is 13 amino acids. CDR3 nucleotide sequence: TGTGCCAGCACCTCACAGGGGCGTACGTCTTGGACCTTC. It specifies CASTSQGRTSWTF.